These 19 T cell receptor beta chains were sequenced from one sample in a study of Tregs in tolerant kidney transplant recipients. The repertoire was sequenced with immunoSEQ multiplex PCR; TCRdb's copy has only in-frame clones and lacks some. The sample includes over 85,000 clones, 80% to 95% of them seen just once. This specimen consisted of CD4+ T cells from blood, obtained before the transplant. Receptors were obtained from a human donor who received a combined kidney and bone marrow transplant.

The chain employs TRBV7-2 and TRBJ2-7; D not certain. CDR1 and CDR2 from the germline V gene are SGHTA and FQGNSA. V was shortened by 2 bases and J by 6 bases, with 8 bases between the two germline ends. This CDR3 has 12 amino acids. CDR3 DNA sequence: TGTGCCAGCAGCTTATTTGAGGCCGAGCAGTACTTC. The encoded protein is CASSLFEAEQYF.

The J gene is TRBJ1-1, the V gene TRBV5-4; weak D call: TRBD1 (5 bases). The CDR3 length is 14 residues. V lost 2 bases to trimming and J lost 2 bases, with 10 bases between them. The germline gives CDR1 SGHNT, CDR2 YYREEE (reference sequence). The CDR3 sequence is CASSLQGVNTEAFF. CDR3 in DNA: TGTGCCAGCAGCTTACAAGGGGTTAACACTGAAGCTTTCTTT.

The chain couples TRBV6-6 to TRBJ1-2; TRBD1 matches 8 bases. The CDR3 length is 12 residues. Germline V gives CDR1 MNHNY, CDR2 SVGAGI (reference sequence). The V segment lost 5 bases and the J segment 7 bases; nucleotides outside the gene matches: 3. The CDR3 DNA is TGTGCCAGCAGTCGAGACAGGGGTGGCTACACCTTC. It translates to CASSRDRGGYTF.

The chain recombines TRBV6-4 with TRBJ1-1; TRBD1 might be the D (6 bases). Germline V gene lookup returns CDR1 MRHNA and CDR2 SNTAGT. There are 13 residues in the CDR3. Deletions cut 6 bases from V and 0 bases from J, with 8 bases between. CDR3 amino acids: CASRQGLNTEAFF. The CDR3 DNA reads TGTGCCAGCAGACAGGGTCTGAACACTGAAGCTTTCTTT.

The chain recombines TRBV27 with TRBJ2-2; D is possibly TRBD2 (6 bases). The CDR3 runs 15 residues. CDR1 MNHEY and CDR2 SMNVEV come from the germline V gene (reference sequence). Trimming cost V 3 bases and J 0 bases, with 8 bases left between them. CDR3 bases: TGTGCCAGCAGTTTGAGACTAGCGAACACCGGGGAGCTGTTTTTT. Encoded protein: CASSLRLANTGELFF.

As regards this clone: An end of the junction does not agree with germline; a read error may underlie this. The sample carries other DNA sequences with the same CDR3. The CDR3 DNA sequence: TGTGCCAGCACTTACCGCGGGACGGAGTATAATTCACCCCTCCACTTT. It encodes CASTYRGTEYNSPLHF. The gene calls are TRBV6-5 and TRBJ1-6, with D perhaps matching TRBD1 (5 bases). Germline V gene sequence: CDR1 MNHEY, CDR2 SVGAGI. The CDR3 has 16 residues.

The rearrangement joins TRBV21-1 to TRBJ1-3; the table's D call of TRBD1 was not tested on the DNA. TRBV21-1 is marked as a pseudogene. The CDR3 extends over 18 amino acids. The CDR3 region is CASSKALGQGCSGNTIYF. For the CDR3, the DNA is TGTGCCAGCAGCAAAGCCCTGGGACAGGGGTGTTCGGGAAACACCATATATTTT.

The chain uses TRBV29-1 and TRBJ2-1; TRBD1 might be the D (6 bases). The ends were cut back, 1 base at V and 2 bases at J, with 12 bases in the middle. The CDR3 spans 15 residues. Germline CDR1 is SQVTM and CDR2 is ANQGSEA. As DNA, the CDR3 is TGCAGCGTTGAAGGCCCCGGACAGACCTACAATGAGCAGTTCTTC. Protein sequence: CSVEGPGQTYNEQFF.

The gene calls are TRBV10-3 and TRBJ2-7, with D possibly being TRBD2 (7 bases). The CDR3 totals 14 residues. The germline V gene encodes CDR1 ENHRY and CDR2 SYGVKD. Trimming pared 5 bases from V and 3 bases from J, leaving 14 bases between. Here the CDR3 reads CAISYSGDYYEQYF. In DNA form, the CDR3 reads TGTGCCATCAGTTACTCAGGGGACTACTACGAGCAGTACTTC.

The V call is TRBV15, the J call TRBJ1-1, with unresolved D. Per germline, CDR1 LNHNV and CDR2 YYDKDF (reference sequence). This CDR3 region has 13 residues. Trimming cost V 2 bases and J 1 base, with 5 bases left between them. The CDR3 reads CATSRSGNTEAFF. CDR3 nucleotide sequence: TGTGCCACCAGCAGATCAGGGAACACTGAAGCTTTCTTT.

This clone was found a few times. The rearrangement links TRBV23-1 to TRBJ2-1; 12 bases line up with TRBD2. TRBV23-1 is annotated as an ORF whose role is uncertain. Unmatched junction bases numbered 13, after V lost 3 bases and J lost 4 bases. This CDR3 is built from 19 residues. The CDR3 DNA reads TGCGCCAGCAGTCACCAAGGACTAGCGGGGTACAGGGGGTACAATGAGCAGTTCTTC. It translates to CASSHQGLAGYRGYNEQFF.

The CDR3 loop is CASTLGGQSNEKLFF. CDR3 DNA: TGTGCCAGCACTTTAGGGGGCCAGAGTAATGAAAAACTGTTTTTT. This chain joins TRBV6-1 and TRBJ1-4, with 7 positions matching TRBD1. The CDR3 extends over 15 amino acids. The trim removed 7 bases at V and 4 bases at J, leaving 9 bases unmatched. Germline CDR1 is MNHNS and CDR2 is SASEGT.

The chain uses TRBV6-4 and TRBJ2-6; no reliable D call. CDR1 and CDR2 (germline): MRHNA, SNTAGT. The CDR3 runs 15 residues. V shed 5 bases and J shed 0 bases, with 8 bases lying between them. Here the CDR3 DNA reads TGTGCCAGCAGTCAACTGAGCTCTGGGGCCAACGTCCTGACTTTC. It specifies CASSQLSSGANVLTF.

The V call is TRBV7-2, the J call TRBJ2-7; 10 bases fit TRBD2. Germline CDR1 SGHTA, CDR2 FQGNSA. This CDR3 is 15 amino acids long. With 5 bases clipped from V and 4 bases from J, the junction kept 8 bases outside the gene matches. The CDR3 here is CASSPLAGVSYEQYF. CDR3 DNA: TGTGCCAGCAGCCCCCTAGCGGGAGTGAGTTACGAGCAGTACTTC.

The chain has TRBV29-1 and TRBJ2-3; no firm D call. This CDR3 is built from 12 residues. The V gene lost 4 bases and the J gene lost 2 bases, with 7 bases spanning the gap. The germline gives CDR1 SQVTM, CDR2 ANQGSEA. The CDR3 spells CSVAADTDTQYF. The CDR3 DNA follows: TGCAGCGTTGCGGCGGACACAGATACGCAGTATTTT.

J is TRBJ1-2 and V is TRBV19, with D unclear. The CDR3 covers 13 residues. V was trimmed by 5 bases and J by 1 base, leaving 8 bases between them. The germline gives CDR1 LNHDA, CDR2 SQIVND (reference sequence). The CDR3 DNA sequence: TGTGCCAGTAGTTTTGGCAGTAACTATGGCTACACCTTC. Protein product: CASSFGSNYGYTF.

The V call is TRBV28, the J call TRBJ2-7; 7 nucleotides align to TRBD2. Germline CDR1 is MDHEN and CDR2 is SYDVKM. The V gene end was trimmed by 5 bases and the J gene end by 0 bases; junction bases not matched to a gene: 7. This CDR3 contains 15 residues. CDR3 residues: CASSLGGTISYEQYF. In nucleotides, the CDR3 is TGTGCCAGCAGTCTCGGGGGGACGATCTCCTACGAGCAGTACTTC.

V is TRBV7-9 and J is TRBJ1-5; perhaps TRBD1 as D (5 bases). From germline, CDR1 is SEHNR and CDR2 FQNEAQ (reference sequence). The CDR3 is made up of 13 amino acids. V was shortened by 2 bases and J by 6 bases, with 8 bases between the two germline ends. Written as DNA, the CDR3 is TGTGCCAGCAGCTTACAGGGTAGTCAGCCCCAGCATTTT. Protein sequence: CASSLQGSQPQHF.

This sequence joins TRBV23-1 and TRBJ1-1, with D possibly being TRBD1 (6 bases). TRBV23-1 is placed among ORFs of uncertain function. The V and J ends lost 2 bases and 14 bases respectively, with 15 bases between them. This CDR3 region has 12 residues. CDR3 sequence reads: CASSQGDTRSFF. CDR3 sequence (DNA): TGCGCCAGCAGTCAAGGGGACACTAGGAGCTTCTTT.